What follows are 3 T cell receptor beta chains derived from one specimen sequenced in a study of blood T cell repertoires in COVID-19. The assay was immunoSEQ multiplex PCR, and TCRdb's table has in-frame clones only and misses some. The sample records 110,000 to 150,000 clones, approximately 80% being singletons. Sequencing was done on a sample of PBMCs or T cells enriched from blood (not recorded which). Receptors originate from a woman between 18 and 29 years old who had been exposed to COVID-19.

The chain has TRBV6-5 and TRBJ2-1; 13 nucleotides agree with TRBD2. V was pared by 4 bases and J by 6 bases, with 6 bases of the junction left unmatched. This CDR3 is 16 amino acids long. Germline V gives CDR1 MNHEY, CDR2 SVGAGI. The CDR3 nucleotides read TGTGCCAGCAGTTTGCGAGGGACTAGCGGGATCAATGAGCAGTTCTTC. The encoded protein is CASSLRGTSGINEQFF.

This chain uses TRBV3-1 (or the pseudogene TRBV3-2) with TRBJ1-4; a possible D gene is TRBD1 (6 bases). Germline lookup yields CDR1 LGHDT and CDR2 YNNKEL (reference sequence). The V gene lost 1 base and the J gene lost 3 bases, with 9 bases spanning the gap. The length of the CDR3 is 15 residues. The CDR3 spells CASSQARGSNEKLFF. For the CDR3, the DNA is TGTGCCAGCAGCCAAGCCAGGGGATCTAATGAAAAACTGTTTTTT.

This CDR3 is CASSLAVVATDTQYF. The CDR3 coding sequence is TGCGCCAGCAGCTTGGCCGTTGTGGCCACAGATACGCAGTATTTT. The chain uses TRBV5-1 and TRBJ2-3; D ambiguous. V lost 0 bases and J 2 bases, leaving 10 bases between the germline ends. The CDR3 runs 15 residues. Germline-derived CDR1 and CDR2 are SGHRS and YFSETQ.